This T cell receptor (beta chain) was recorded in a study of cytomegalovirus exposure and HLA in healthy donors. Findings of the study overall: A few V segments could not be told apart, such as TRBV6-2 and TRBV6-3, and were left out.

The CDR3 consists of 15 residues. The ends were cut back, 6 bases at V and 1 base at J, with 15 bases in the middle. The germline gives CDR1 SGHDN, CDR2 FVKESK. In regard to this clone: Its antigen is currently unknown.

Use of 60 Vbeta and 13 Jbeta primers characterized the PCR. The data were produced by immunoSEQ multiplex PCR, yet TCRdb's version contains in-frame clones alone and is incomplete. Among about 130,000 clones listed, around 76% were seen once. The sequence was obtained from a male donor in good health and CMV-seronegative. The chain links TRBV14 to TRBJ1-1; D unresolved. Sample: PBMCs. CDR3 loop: CASSRLGIWNTEAFF. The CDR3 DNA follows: TGTGCCAGCAGTAGACTAGGGATATGGAACACTGAAGCTTTCTTT.